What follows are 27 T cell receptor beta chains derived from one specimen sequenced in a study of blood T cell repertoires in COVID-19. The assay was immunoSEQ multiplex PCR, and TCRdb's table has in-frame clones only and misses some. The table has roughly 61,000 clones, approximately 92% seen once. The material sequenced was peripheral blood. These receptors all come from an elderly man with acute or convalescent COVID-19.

DNA of the CDR3: TGTGCCAGCAGCTTACAGGGGGCGGGCTATGGCTACACCTTC. Residues: CASSLQGAGYGYTF. The chain is built from TRBV25-1 and TRBJ1-2, with 9 bases lining up with TRBD1. J was trimmed by 4 bases and V by 6 bases; bases with no gene match: 6. In germline, CDR1 is MGHDK, CDR2 SYGVNS. This CDR3 contains 14 residues.

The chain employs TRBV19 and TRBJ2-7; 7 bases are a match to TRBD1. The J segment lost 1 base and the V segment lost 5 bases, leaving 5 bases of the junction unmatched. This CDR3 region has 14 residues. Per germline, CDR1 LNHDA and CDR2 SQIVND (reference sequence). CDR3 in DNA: TGTGCCAGTAGTGCCGGGGACAGTTCCTACGAGCAGTACTTC. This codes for CASSAGDSSYEQYF.

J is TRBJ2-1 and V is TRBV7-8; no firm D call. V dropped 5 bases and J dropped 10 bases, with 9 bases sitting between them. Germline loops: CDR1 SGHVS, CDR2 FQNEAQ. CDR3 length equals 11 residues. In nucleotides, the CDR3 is TGTGCCAGCAGCGCTAGTGGCGAGCAGTTCTTC. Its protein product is CASSASGEQFF.

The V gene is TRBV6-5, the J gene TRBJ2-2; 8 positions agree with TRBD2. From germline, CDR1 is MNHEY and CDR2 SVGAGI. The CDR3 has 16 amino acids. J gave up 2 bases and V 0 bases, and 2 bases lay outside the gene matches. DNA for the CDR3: TGTGCCAGCAGTTACTCCGGGGGGGAAAACACCGGGGAGCTGTTTTTT. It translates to CASSYSGGENTGELFF.

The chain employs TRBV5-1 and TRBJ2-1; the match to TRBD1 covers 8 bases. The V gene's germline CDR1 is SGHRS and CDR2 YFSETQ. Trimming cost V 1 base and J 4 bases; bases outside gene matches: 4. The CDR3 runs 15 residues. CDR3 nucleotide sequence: TGCGCCAGCAGCTTGACGGACAGGGCGTACAATGAGCAGTTCTTC. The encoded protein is CASSLTDRAYNEQFF.

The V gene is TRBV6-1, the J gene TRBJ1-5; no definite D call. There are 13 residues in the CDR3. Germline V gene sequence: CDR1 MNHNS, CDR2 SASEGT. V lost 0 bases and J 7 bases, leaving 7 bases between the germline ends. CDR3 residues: CASSEAAFQPQHF. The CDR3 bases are TGTGCCAGCAGTGAAGCGGCATTCCAGCCCCAGCATTTT.

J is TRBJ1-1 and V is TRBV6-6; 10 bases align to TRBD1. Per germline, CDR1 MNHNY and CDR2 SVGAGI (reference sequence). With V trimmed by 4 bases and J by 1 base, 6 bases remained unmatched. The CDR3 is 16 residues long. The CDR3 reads CASSSPRDRGNTEAFF. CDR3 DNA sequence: TGTGCCAGCAGTTCTCCCCGGGACAGGGGGAACACTGAAGCTTTCTTT.

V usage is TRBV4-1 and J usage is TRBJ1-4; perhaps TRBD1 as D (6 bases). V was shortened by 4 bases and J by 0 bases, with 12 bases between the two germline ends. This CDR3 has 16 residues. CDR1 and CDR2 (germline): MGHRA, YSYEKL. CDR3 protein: CASSRTEIATNEKLFF. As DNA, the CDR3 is TGCGCCAGCAGCCGGACAGAGATTGCAACTAATGAAAAACTGTTTTTT.

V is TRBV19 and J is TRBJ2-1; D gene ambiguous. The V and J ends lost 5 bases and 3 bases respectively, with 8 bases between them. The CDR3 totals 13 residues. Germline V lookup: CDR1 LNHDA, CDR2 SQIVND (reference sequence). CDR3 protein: CASSLESYNEQFF. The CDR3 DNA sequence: TGTGCCAGTAGTCTGGAGAGCTACAATGAGCAGTTCTTC.

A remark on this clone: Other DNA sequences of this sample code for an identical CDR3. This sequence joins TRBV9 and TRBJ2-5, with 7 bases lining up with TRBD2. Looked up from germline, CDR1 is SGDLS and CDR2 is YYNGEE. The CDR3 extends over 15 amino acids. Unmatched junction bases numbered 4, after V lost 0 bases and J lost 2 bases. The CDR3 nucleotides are TGTGCCAGCAGCGTAGGCCTAGCGGCACAAGAGACCCAGTACTTC. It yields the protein CASSVGLAAQETQYF.

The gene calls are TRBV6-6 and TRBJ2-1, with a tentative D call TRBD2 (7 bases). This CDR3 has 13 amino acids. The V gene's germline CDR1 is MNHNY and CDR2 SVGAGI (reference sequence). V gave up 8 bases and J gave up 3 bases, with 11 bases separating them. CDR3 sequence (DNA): TGTGCCAGCGGGGGGGCGGGCTACAATGAGCAGTTCTTC. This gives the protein CASGGAGYNEQFF.

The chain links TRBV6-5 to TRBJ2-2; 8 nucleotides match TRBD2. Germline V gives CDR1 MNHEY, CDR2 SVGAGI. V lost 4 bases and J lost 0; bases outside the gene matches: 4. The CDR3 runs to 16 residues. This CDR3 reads CASSSLAGPNTGELFF. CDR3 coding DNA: TGTGCCAGCAGTTCTTTAGCGGGACCGAACACCGGGGAGCTGTTTTTT.

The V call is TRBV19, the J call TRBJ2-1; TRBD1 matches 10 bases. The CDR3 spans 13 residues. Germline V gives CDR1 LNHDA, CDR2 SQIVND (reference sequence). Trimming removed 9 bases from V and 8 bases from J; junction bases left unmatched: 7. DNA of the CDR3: TGTGCCAGCGACGGGACAGGGGTTGATGAGCAGTTCTTC. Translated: CASDGTGVDEQFF. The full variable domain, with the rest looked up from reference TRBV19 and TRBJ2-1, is DGGITQSPKYLFRKEGQNVTLSCEQNLNHDAMYWYRQDPGQGLRLIYYSQIVNDFQKGDIAEGYSVSREKKESFPLTVTSAQKNPTAFYLCASDGTGVDEQFFGPGTRLTVL.

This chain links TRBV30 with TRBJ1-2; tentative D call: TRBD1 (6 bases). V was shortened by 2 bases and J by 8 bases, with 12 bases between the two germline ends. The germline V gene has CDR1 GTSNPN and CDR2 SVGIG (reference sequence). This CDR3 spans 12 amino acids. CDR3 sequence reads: CAWSLDSMGYTF. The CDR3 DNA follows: TGTGCCTGGAGTTTGGACAGCATGGGCTACACCTTC.

CDR3 in amino acids: CASSVGGRTGAQYF. The CDR3, as DNA: TGTGCCAGCAGCGTAGGAGGACGGACGGGGGCCCAGTACTTC. The rearrangement joins TRBV9 to TRBJ2-5, with D possibly TRBD2 on 6 matching bases. The CDR3 is 14 amino acids. CDR1 and CDR2 (germline): SGDLS, YYNGEE. Between the trimmed V and J ends, which lost 0 bases and 9 bases, there was a span of 15 bases.

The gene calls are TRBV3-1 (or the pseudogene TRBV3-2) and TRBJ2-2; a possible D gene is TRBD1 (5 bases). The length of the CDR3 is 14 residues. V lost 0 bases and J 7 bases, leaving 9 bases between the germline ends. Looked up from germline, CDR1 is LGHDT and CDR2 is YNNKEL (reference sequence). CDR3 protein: CASSQDQGGGELFF. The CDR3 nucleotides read TGTGCCAGCAGCCAAGATCAGGGTGGCGGGGAGCTGTTTTTT.

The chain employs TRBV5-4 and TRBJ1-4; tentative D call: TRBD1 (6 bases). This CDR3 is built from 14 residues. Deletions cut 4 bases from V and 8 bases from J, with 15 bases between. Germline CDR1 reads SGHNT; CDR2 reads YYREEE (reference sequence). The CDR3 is CASSTDSLGEKLFF. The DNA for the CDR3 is TGTGCCAGCAGCACGGACAGCCTCGGAGAAAAACTGTTTTTT.

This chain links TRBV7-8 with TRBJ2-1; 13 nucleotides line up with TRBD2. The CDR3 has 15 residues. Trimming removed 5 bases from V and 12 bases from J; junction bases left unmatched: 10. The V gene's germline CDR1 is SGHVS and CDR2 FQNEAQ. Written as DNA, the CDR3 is TGTGCCAGCAGCACCGGGACTAGCGGGGAGAATAGGCAGTTCTTC. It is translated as CASSTGTSGENRQFF.

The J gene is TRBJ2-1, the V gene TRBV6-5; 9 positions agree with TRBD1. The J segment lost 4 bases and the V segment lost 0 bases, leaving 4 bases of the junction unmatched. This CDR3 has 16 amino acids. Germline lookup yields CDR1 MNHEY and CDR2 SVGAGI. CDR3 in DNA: TGTGCCAGCAGTTACTCCACAGGGGGCCCGTACAATGAGCAGTTCTTC. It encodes CASSYSTGGPYNEQFF.

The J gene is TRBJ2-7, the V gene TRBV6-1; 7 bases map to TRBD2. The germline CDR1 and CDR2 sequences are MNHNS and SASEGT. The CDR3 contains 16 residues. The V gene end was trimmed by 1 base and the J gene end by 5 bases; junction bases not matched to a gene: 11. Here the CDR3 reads CASSEGWGGEINEQYF. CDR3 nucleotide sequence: TGTGCCAGCAGTGAAGGGTGGGGGGGAGAGATCAACGAGCAGTACTTC.

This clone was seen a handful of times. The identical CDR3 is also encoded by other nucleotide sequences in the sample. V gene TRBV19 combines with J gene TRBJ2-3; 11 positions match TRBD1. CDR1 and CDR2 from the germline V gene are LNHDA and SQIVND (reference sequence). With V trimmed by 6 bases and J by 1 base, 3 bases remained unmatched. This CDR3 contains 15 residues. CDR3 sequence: CASRRTGGGTDTQYF. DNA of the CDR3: TGTGCCAGTAGACGGACAGGGGGCGGCACAGATACGCAGTATTTT.

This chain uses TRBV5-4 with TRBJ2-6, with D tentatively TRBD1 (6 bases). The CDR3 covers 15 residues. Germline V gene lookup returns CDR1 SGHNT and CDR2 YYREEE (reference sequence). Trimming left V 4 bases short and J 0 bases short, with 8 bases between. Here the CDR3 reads CASSQDSSGANVLTF. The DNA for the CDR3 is TGTGCCAGCAGCCAGGACAGCTCTGGGGCCAACGTCCTGACTTTC.

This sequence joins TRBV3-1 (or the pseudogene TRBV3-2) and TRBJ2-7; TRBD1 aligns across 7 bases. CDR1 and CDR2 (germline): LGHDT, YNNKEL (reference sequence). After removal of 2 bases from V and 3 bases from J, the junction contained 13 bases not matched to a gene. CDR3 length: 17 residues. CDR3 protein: CASSQRGGGQSLYEQYF. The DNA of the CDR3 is TGTGCCAGCAGCCAAAGGGGTGGGGGACAGAGTCTCTACGAGCAGTACTTC.

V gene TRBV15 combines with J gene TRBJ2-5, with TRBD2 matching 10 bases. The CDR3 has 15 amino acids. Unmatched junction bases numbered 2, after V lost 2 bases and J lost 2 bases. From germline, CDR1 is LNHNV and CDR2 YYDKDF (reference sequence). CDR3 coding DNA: TGTGCCACCAGCAGACCTAGCGGGGGTCAAGAGACCCAGTACTTC. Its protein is CATSRPSGGQETQYF.

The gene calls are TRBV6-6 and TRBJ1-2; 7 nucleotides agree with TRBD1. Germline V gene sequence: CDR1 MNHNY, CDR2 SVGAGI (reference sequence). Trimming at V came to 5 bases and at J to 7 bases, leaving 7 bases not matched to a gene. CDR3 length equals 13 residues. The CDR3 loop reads CASSPPRQGGYTF. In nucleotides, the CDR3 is TGTGCCAGCAGTCCCCCCCGACAGGGTGGCTACACCTTC.

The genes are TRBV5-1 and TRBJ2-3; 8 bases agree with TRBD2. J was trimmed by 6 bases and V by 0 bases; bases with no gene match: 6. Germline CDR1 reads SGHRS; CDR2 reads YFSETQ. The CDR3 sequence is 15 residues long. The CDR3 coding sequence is TGCGCCAGCAGCTTGGCAGCGGGGGTTACTGATACGCAGTATTTT. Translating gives CASSLAAGVTDTQYF.

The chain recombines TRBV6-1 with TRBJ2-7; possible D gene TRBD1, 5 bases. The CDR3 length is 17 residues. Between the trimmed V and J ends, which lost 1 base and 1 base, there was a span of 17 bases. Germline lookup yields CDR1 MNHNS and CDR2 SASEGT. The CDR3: CASSEDLWAGKSYEQYF. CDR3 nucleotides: TGTGCCAGCAGTGAAGATCTTTGGGCAGGGAAATCCTACGAGCAGTACTTC.